Here is one T cell receptor beta chain with its context. This record belongs to a study of monozygotic twins with inflammatory bowel disease. CDR1 is SGHRS, CDR2 YFSETQ, per germline. CDR3 length: 14 residues. TCRdb reprocessed the 5' RACE reads; each CDR3 protein has one entry and no DNA is given. The sample holds some 440,000 distinct CDR3 sequences. Source material: blood. This sequence originates from a human donor with ulcerative colitis or Crohn's disease, or a healthy co-twin of an affected twin (not recorded which). The chain carries TRBV5-1 and TRBJ1-1. CDR3 sequence reads: CASSSTAMNTEAFF.